The 24 T cell receptor beta chains listed next were all sequenced from one sample in a study of T-cell memory formation after mild COVID-19. MiXCR, run by TCRdb on the 5' RACE reads, gives a single entry per CDR3 protein. The top ten clones hold around 40% of a sample with 90,000 to 120,000 distinct CDR3 sequences, around an eighth of them seen once. The sample taken for sequencing was PBMCs or a T cell subset sorted from them (not recorded which). The receptors here all came from a man younger than 35 who had mild COVID-19 (a few samples of this study predate the infection). Cell type and time point are not known.

This clonotype was counted between two and nine times. J is TRBJ2-5 and V is TRBV14; 7 bases fit TRBD1. Germline CDR1 reads SGHDN; CDR2 reads FVKESK. CDR3 length: 14 residues. V shed 5 bases and J 5 bases; nucleotides not matched to a gene: 8. The CDR3: CASSSTGDRETQYF. The CDR3 DNA reads TGTGCCAGCAGCTCAACAGGGGACCGTGAGACCCAGTACTTC.

This clonotype has more than one count but fewer than ten. This chain links TRBV7-2 with TRBJ1-2, with a weak D call TRBD1 (5 bases). V was trimmed by 1 base and J by 3 bases, leaving 6 bases between them. The CDR3 covers 13 residues. Germline V gene lookup returns CDR1 SGHTA and CDR2 FQGNSA. Here the CDR3 DNA reads TGTGCCAGCAGCTTAGGACAGTACTATGGCTACACCTTC. Encoded protein: CASSLGQYYGYTF.

V is TRBV20-1 and J is TRBJ2-2, with a possible D match to TRBD2 (6 bases). Germline V lookup: CDR1 DFQATT, CDR2 SNEGSKA (reference sequence). The CDR3 has 12 residues. V was cut by 5 bases and J by 6 bases, with 10 bases left in between. In nucleotides, the CDR3 is TGCAGTGCTGCCACTAGCTCCGGGGAGCTGTTTTTT. This sequence encodes CSAATSSGELFF.

This chain connects TRBV5-4 to TRBJ2-2; D not certain. The V end lost 2 bases, the J end lost 1 base, and 12 bases lay between the germline ends. In germline, CDR1 is SGHNT, CDR2 YYREEE (reference sequence). The CDR3 contains 16 residues. This CDR3 is CASSLEGPLNTGELFF. The CDR3 DNA sequence: TGTGCCAGCAGCTTAGAAGGGCCGTTGAACACCGGGGAGCTGTTTTTT.

In DNA, the CDR3 is TGCGCCAGCAGCCAAGAGGGGAAACAGCCCCAGCATTTT. It yields the protein CASSQEGKQPQHF. The J gene is TRBJ1-5, the V gene TRBV4-1; D not resolved. V was clipped by 0 bases and J by 7 bases, with 7 bases between them. The germline V gene has CDR1 MGHRA and CDR2 YSYEKL. There are 13 residues in the CDR3.

This clonotype was observed many times. The chain carries TRBV27 and TRBJ2-7; no clear D. The germline CDR1 and CDR2 sequences are MNHEY and SMNVEV (reference sequence). The ends were cut back, 6 bases at V and 7 bases at J, with 13 bases in the middle. The CDR3 consists of 12 residues. The CDR3 DNA reads TGTGCCAGCAGCACCCCGGGCAGAGAGCAGTACTTC. It encodes CASSTPGREQYF.

The rearrangement links TRBV5-6 to TRBJ2-7; D ambiguous. The length of the CDR3 is 13 residues. Germline CDR1 is SGHDT and CDR2 is YYEEEE. The V and J ends lost 2 bases and 0 bases respectively, with 6 bases between them. The CDR3 reads CASSFSISYEQYF. CDR3 nucleotide sequence: TGTGCCAGCAGCTTTTCAATCTCCTACGAGCAGTACTTC.

This clonotype was detected a few times. The chain recombines TRBV27 with TRBJ2-7, with 7 bases lining up with TRBD2. This CDR3 has 13 amino acids. The V segment lost 6 bases and the J segment 7 bases; nucleotides outside the gene matches: 9. CDR1 MNHEY and CDR2 SMNVEV come from the germline V gene (reference sequence). The chain's CDR3 is CASSPSGAAEQYV. Written as DNA, the CDR3 is TGTGCCAGCAGCCCCAGCGGGGCGGCAGAGCAGTACGTC.

In nucleotides, the CDR3 is TGTGCCAGCAGCGTATGGGGGACAGGAGAGACCCAGTACTTC. Translated, it gives CASSVWGTGETQYF. The chain uses TRBV9 and TRBJ2-5, with 8 bases fitting TRBD1. This CDR3 has 14 residues. Per the germline V gene, CDR1 is SGDLS and CDR2 is YYNGEE. V lost 1 base and J lost 4; bases outside the gene matches: 3. The whole variable domain, filled in from reference TRBV9 and TRBJ2-5, reads DSGVTQTPKHLITATGQRVTLRCSPRSGDLSVYWYQQSLDQGLQFLIQYYNGEERAKGNILERFSAQQFPDLHSELNLSSLELGDSALYFCASSVWGTGETQYFGPGTRLLVL.

The chain carries TRBV27 and TRBJ2-7; 8 positions match TRBD2. Germline CDR1 and CDR2: MNHEY and SMNVEV (reference sequence). Trimming removed 4 bases from V and 4 bases from J; junction bases left unmatched: 9. The CDR3 is 15 residues long. The DNA of the CDR3 is TGTGCCAGCAGTTCCCTCGCGGGGGGCCAATACGAGCAGTACTTC. It translates to CASSSLAGGQYEQYF.

This clonotype was seen a handful of times. The rearrangement joins TRBV20-1 to TRBJ1-5; tentative D call: TRBD1 (5 bases). The CDR3 runs 13 residues. Germline assignment: CDR1 DFQATT and CDR2 SNEGSKA (reference sequence). Trimming pared 0 bases from V and 7 bases from J, leaving 10 bases between. The chain's CDR3 is CSAREQGRQPQHF. CDR3 sequence (DNA): TGCAGTGCTAGAGAGCAGGGCCGGCAGCCCCAGCATTTT.

In its sample, this clonotype was seen a few times. CDR3 loop: CASSLGLAGETQYF. The CDR3 DNA sequence: TGTGCCAGCAGTTTGGGACTAGCGGGGGAGACCCAGTACTTC. The gene calls are TRBV12-3 or TRBV12-4 and TRBJ2-5; 13 bases are shared with TRBD2. The V gene end was trimmed by 3 bases and the J gene end by 5 bases; junction bases not matched to a gene: 0. The CDR3 covers 14 residues.

This clonotype turned up a few times. V is TRBV6-5 and J is TRBJ1-6; a weak D match, TRBD1 (5 bases). The CDR3 covers 17 residues. V was pared by 0 bases and J by 6 bases, with 15 bases between. Germline V gives CDR1 MNHEY, CDR2 SVGAGI. CDR3 residues: CASSYSAAGSGNSPLHF. The CDR3, as DNA: TGTGCCAGCAGTTACTCAGCTGCAGGGTCGGGTAATTCACCCCTCCACTTT.

The chain carries TRBV7-9 and TRBJ1-1; the D is unclear. There are 17 residues in the CDR3. V gave up 1 base and J gave up 0 bases, with 15 bases separating them. The germline gives CDR1 SEHNR, CDR2 FQNEAQ (reference sequence). CDR3 amino acids: CASSLEAGLSLNTEAFF. In DNA form, the CDR3 reads TGTGCCAGCAGCTTAGAAGCCGGGCTTTCCCTGAACACTGAAGCTTTCTTT. Based on the CDR3 plus reference TRBV7-9 and TRBJ1-1, the full variable domain is DTGVSQNPRHKITKRGQNVTFRCDPISEHNRLYWYRQTLGQGPEFLTYFQNEAQLEKSRLLSDRFSAERPKGSFSTLEIQRTEQGDSAMYLCASSLEAGLSLNTEAFFGQGTRLTVV.

The CDR3 reads CASSAPGPTGYGYTF. Here the CDR3 DNA reads TGTGCCAGCAGCGCGCCGGGGCCCACCGGCTATGGCTACACCTTC. This chain uses TRBV9 with TRBJ1-2, with D possibly TRBD1 on 5 matching bases. From germline, CDR1 is SGDLS and CDR2 YYNGEE. The CDR3 is 15 residues long. The V gene lost 3 bases and the J gene lost 4 bases, with 16 bases spanning the gap.

This clonotype was counted ten times or more. The V and J genes are TRBV7-9 and TRBJ2-7; a weak D match, TRBD1 (6 bases). CDR1 and CDR2 from the germline V gene are SEHNR and FQNEAQ (reference sequence). CDR3 length equals 14 residues. Trimming stripped 0 bases from V and 6 bases from J, with 12 bases between. The CDR3 is CASSLADSLLEQYF. CDR3 bases: TGTGCCAGCAGCTTAGCGGACAGCCTCCTCGAGCAGTACTTC.

This clonotype was counted only a few times. The rearrangement links TRBV19 to TRBJ2-5; TRBD2 matches 10 bases. Trimming removed 4 bases from V and 0 bases from J; junction bases left unmatched: 8. Germline loops: CDR1 LNHDA, CDR2 SQIVND (reference sequence). CDR3 length: 17 amino acids. The CDR3 loop reads CASSRRKRGGYQETQYF. The CDR3 DNA reads TGTGCCAGTAGTAGAAGAAAGCGGGGGGGATACCAAGAGACCCAGTACTTC.

This clonotype was recorded at least ten times. V and J are TRBV5-6 and TRBJ1-1; maybe TRBD1 (5 bases). The ends were cut back, 7 bases at V and 0 bases at J, with 7 bases in the middle. CDR1 and CDR2 from the germline V gene are SGHDT and YYEEEE. There are 12 residues in the CDR3. The CDR3 spells CASGGLNTEAFF. The CDR3 DNA reads as TGTGCCAGCGGGGGATTGAACACTGAAGCTTTCTTT.

The chain employs TRBV5-1 and TRBJ2-2; 11 nucleotides align to TRBD2. CDR3 length equals 17 residues. Germline CDR1 and CDR2: SGHRS and YFSETQ. The ends lost 3 bases at V and 5 bases at J; junction bases unmatched: 9. The CDR3 loop reads CASSSNLAGGLTGELFF. The CDR3 DNA reads as TGCGCCAGCAGCTCGAATTTAGCGGGGGGGCTGACCGGGGAGCTGTTTTTT.

The rearrangement uses TRBV20-1 and TRBJ2-7; D is possibly TRBD1 (5 bases). This CDR3 region has 13 residues. V lost 3 bases and J 3 bases, leaving 12 bases between the germline ends. Germline lookup yields CDR1 DFQATT and CDR2 SNEGSKA (reference sequence). This chain's CDR3 is CSARVDSNYEQYF. The CDR3 region has the DNA TGCAGTGCTAGGGTAGACAGCAACTACGAGCAGTACTTC.

In its sample, this clonotype was seen a few times. This chain links TRBV12-3 or TRBV12-4 with TRBJ2-1; no reliable D call. This CDR3 is built from 14 residues. The ends were cut back, 0 bases at V and 4 bases at J, with 7 bases in the middle. DNA of the CDR3: TGTGCCAGCAGTTTAGCGCCACCATACAATGAGCAGTTCTTC. This encodes CASSLAPPYNEQFF.

In its sample, this clonotype was seen a few times. The rearrangement joins TRBV6-2 or TRBV6-3 to TRBJ1-6, with 8 bases fitting TRBD1. J gave up 8 bases and V 6 bases, and 3 bases lay outside the gene matches. The CDR3 runs to 13 residues. CDR1 MNHEY and CDR2 SVGEGT come from the germline V gene. This chain's CDR3 is CASSGQGDSPLHF. DNA of the CDR3: TGTGCCAGCAGCGGACAGGGTGATTCACCCCTCCACTTT.

The chain is built from TRBV4-3 and TRBJ2-1; possibly TRBD1 for D (5 bases). This CDR3 comprises 15 residues. V dropped 4 bases and J dropped 0 bases, with 10 bases sitting between them. Germline V gene sequence: CDR1 LGHNA, CDR2 YSLEER. This CDR3 reads CASSRTMSSYNEQFF. The CDR3 region has the DNA TGCGCCAGCAGCCGGACAATGAGCTCCTACAATGAGCAGTTCTTC.

This chain links TRBV19 with TRBJ1-1; D might be TRBD1 (5 bases). CDR3 length equals 14 residues. V was shortened by 5 bases and J by 5 bases, with 15 bases between the two germline ends. CDR1 and CDR2 from the germline V gene are LNHDA and SQIVND (reference sequence). CDR3 DNA: TGTGCCAGTAGTTGGGGCTCCCGGGCAACTGAAGCTTTCTTT. This codes for CASSWGSRATEAFF.